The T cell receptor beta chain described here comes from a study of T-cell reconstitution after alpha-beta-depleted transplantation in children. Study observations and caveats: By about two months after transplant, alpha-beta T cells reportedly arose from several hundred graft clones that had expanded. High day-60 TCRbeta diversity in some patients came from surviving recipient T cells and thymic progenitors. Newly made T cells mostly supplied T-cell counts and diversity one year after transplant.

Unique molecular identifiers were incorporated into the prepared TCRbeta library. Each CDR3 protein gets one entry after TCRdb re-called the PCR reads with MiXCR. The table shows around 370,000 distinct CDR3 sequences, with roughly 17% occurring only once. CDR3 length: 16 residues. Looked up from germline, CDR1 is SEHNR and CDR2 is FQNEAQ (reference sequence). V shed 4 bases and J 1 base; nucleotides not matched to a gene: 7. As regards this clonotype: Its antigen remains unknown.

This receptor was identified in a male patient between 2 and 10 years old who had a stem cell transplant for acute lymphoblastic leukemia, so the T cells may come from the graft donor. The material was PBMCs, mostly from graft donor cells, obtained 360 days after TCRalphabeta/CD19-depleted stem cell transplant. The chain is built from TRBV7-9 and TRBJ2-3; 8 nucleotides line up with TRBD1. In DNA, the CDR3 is TGTGCCAGCAGCTCCACAGGGGGGCTCGGCACAGATACGCAGTATTTT. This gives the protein CASSSTGGLGTDTQYF.